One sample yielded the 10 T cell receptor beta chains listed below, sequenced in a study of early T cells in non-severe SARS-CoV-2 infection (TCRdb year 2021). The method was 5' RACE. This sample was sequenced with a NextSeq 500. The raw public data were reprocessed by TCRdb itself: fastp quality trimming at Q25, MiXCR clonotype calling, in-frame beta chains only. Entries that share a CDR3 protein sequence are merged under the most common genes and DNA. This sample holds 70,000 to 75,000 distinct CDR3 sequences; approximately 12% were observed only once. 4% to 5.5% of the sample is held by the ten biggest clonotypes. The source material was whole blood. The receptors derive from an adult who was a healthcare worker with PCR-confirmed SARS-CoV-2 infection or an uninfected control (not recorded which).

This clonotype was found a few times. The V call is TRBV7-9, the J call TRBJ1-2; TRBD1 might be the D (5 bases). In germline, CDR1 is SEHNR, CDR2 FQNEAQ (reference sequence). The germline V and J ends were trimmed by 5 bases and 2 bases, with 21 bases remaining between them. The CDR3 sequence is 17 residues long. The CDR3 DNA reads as TGTGCCAGCAGCGTCCGACAGAATCAGAAACTAAACTATGGCTACACCTTC. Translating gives CASSVRQNQKLNYGYTF.

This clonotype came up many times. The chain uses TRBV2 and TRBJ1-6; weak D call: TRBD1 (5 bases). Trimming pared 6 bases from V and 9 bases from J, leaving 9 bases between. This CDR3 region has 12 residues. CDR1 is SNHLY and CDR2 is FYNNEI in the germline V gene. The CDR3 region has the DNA TGTGCCAGCAGGGGGGGTGTTTCACCCCTCCACTTT. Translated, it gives CASRGGVSPLHF.

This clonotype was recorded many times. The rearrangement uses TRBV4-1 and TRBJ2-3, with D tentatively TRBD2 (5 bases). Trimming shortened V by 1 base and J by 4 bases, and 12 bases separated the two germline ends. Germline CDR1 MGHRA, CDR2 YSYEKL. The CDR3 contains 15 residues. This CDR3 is CASSQAEGSPDTQYF. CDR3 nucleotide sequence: TGCGCCAGCAGCCAAGCTGAGGGAAGTCCAGATACGCAGTATTTT.

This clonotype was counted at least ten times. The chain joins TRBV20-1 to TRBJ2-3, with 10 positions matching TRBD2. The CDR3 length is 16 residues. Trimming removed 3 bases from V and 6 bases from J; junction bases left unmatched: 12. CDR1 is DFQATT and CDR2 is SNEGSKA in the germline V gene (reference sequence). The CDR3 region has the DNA TGCAGTGCTAGTCCTCCCGTCCCTAGCGGGAGTGATACGCAGTATTTT. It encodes CSASPPVPSGSDTQYF.

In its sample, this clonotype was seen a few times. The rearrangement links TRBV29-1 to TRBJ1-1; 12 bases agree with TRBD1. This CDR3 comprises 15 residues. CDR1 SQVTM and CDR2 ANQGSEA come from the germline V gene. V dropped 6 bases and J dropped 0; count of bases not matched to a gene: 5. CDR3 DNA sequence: TGCAGCGTATCCGGGACAGGGGGCATGAACACTGAAGCTTTCTTT. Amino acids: CSVSGTGGMNTEAFF.

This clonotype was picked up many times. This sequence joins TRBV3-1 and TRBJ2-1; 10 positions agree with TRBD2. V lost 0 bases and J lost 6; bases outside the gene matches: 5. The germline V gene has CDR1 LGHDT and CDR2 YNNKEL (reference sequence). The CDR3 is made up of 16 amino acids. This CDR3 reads CASSQDGAGGGNEQFF. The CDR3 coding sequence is TGTGCCAGCAGCCAAGACGGAGCGGGAGGGGGCAATGAGCAGTTCTTC.

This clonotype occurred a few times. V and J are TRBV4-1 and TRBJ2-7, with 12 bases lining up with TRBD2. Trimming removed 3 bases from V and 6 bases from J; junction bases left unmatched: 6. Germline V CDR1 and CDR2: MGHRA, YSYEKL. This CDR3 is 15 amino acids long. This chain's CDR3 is CASSHPLAGGSEQYF. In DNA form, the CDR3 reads TGCGCCAGCAGCCACCCACTAGCGGGGGGAAGCGAGCAGTACTTC.

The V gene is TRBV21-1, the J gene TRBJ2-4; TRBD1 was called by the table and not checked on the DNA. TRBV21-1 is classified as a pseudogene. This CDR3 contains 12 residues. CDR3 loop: CASPGEKNIQYF. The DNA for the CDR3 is TGTGCCAGTCCAGGGGAAAAAAACATTCAGTACTTC.

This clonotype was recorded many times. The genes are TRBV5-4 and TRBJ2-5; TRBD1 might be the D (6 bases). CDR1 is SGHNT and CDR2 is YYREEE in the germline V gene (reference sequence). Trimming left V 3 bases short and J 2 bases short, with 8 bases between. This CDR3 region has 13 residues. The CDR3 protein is CASSSTGQETQYF. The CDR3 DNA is TGTGCCAGCAGCTCGACAGGACAAGAGACCCAGTACTTC.

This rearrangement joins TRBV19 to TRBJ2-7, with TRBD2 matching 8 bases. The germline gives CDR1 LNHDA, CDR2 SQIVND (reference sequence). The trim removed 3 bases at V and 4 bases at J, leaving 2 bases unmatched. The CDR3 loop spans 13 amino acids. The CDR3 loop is CASSMTSAYEQYF. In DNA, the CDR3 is TGTGCCAGTAGTATGACTAGCGCGTACGAGCAGTACTTC.